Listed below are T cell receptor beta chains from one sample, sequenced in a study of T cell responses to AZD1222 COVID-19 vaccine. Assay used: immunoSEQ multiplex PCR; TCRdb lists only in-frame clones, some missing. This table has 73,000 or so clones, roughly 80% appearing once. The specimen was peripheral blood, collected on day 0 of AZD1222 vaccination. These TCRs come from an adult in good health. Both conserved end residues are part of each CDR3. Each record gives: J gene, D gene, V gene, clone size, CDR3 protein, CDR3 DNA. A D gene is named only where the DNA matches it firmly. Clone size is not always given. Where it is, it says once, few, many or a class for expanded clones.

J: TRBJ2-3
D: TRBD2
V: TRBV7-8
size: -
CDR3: CASSLGGAGITDTQYF
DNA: TGTGCCAGCAGCTTAGGAGGAGCGGGGATCACAGATACGCAGTATTTT

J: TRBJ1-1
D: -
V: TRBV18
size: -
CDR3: CASSPSPGAITEAFF
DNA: TGTGCCAGCTCACCATCCCCAGGGGCGATCACTGAAGCTTTCTTT

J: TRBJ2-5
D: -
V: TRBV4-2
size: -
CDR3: CASSQDPSAETQYF
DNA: TGTGCCAGCAGCCAAGATCCTAGCGCGGAGACCCAGTACTTC

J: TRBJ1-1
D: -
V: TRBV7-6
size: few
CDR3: CASSLEIGAGTEAFF
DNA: TGTGCCAGCAGCTTAGAAATAGGGGCGGGCACTGAAGCTTTCTTT

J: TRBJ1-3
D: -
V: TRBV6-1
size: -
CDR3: CASSEEDSFSGNTIYF
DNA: TGTGCCAGCAGTGAAGAGGACAGCTTCTCTGGAAACACCATATATTTT

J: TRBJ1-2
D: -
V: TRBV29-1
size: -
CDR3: CSVDEGTYGYTF
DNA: TGCAGCGTTGATGAGGGTACCTATGGCTACACCTTC

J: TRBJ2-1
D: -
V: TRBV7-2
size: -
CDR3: CASSFWNGLGDNEQFF
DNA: TGTGCCAGCAGCTTCTGGAACGGGCTGGGAGACAATGAGCAGTTCTTC

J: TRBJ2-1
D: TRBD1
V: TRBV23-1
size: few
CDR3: CASSQSRGHNEQFF
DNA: TGCGCCAGCAGTCAATCTAGGGGGCACAATGAGCAGTTCTTC

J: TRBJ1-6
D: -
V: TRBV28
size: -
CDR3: CASNIIRGNLHF
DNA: TGTGCCAGCAATATAATCCGAGGGAACCTCCACTTT

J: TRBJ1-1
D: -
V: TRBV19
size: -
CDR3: CASSIDRTVNEAFF
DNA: TGTGCCAGTAGTATAGACCGGACAGTGAATGAAGCTTTCTTT

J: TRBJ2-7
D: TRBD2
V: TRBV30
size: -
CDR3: CAWSSGGYEQYF
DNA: TGTGCCTGGAGTTCGGGAGGGTACGAGCAGTACTTC

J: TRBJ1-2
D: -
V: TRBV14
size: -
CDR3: CASSQQQGYGYTF
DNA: TGTGCCAGCAGCCAACAACAGGGCTATGGCTACACCTTC

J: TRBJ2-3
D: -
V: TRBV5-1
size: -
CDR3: CASSPRTDTQYF
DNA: TGCGCCAGCAGCCCTCGCACAGATACGCAGTATTTT

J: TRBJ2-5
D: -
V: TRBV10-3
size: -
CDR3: CAISAGVRETQYF
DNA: TGTGCCATCAGTGCAGGGGTTAGGGAGACCCAGTACTTC

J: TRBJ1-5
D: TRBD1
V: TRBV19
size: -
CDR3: CASTSRGDQPQHF
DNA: TGTGCCAGTACCTCCAGGGGGGATCAGCCCCAGCATTTT

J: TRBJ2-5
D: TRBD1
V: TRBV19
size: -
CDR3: CASSMGQAGKETQYF
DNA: TGTGCCAGTAGTATGGGACAGGCCGGCAAAGAGACCCAGTACTTC

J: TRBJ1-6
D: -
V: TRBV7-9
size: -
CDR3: CASSPSVVTGGSPLHF
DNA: TGTGCCAGCAGCCCCTCGGTCGTGACAGGAGGTTCACCCCTCCACTTT

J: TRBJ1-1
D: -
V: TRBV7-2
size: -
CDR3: CASSLNRATEAFF
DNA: TGTGCCAGCAGCTTAAACAGGGCCACTGAAGCTTTCTTT

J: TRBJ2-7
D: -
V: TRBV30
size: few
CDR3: CAIGVYEQYF
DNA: TGTGCCATTGGGGTTTACGAGCAGTACTTC

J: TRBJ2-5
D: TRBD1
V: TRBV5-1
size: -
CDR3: CASSLATGGAETQYF
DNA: TGCGCCAGCAGCCTGGCGACAGGGGGCGCAGAGACCCAGTACTTC

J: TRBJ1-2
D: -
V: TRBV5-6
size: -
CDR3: CASSFQGGGYTF
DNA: TGTGCCAGCAGCTTCCAGGGTGGTGGCTACACCTTC

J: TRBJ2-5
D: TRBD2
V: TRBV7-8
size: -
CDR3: CASSLAGTSGVETQYF
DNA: TGTGCCAGCAGCTTAGCCGGGACTAGCGGGGTTGAGACCCAGTACTTC